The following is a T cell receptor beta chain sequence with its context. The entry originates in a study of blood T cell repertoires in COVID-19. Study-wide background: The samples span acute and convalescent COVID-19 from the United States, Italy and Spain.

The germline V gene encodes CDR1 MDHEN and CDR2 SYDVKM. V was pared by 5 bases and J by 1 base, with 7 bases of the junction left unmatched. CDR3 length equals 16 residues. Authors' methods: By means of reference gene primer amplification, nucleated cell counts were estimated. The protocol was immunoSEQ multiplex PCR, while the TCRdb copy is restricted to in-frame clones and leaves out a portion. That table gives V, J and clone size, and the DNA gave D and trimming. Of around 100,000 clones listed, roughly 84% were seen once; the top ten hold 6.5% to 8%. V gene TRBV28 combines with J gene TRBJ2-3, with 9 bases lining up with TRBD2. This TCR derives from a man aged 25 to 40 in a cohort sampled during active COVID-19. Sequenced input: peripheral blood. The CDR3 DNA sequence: TGTGCCAGCAGTGTACCAAGCGGGGGGCGCACAGATACGCAGTATTTT. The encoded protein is CASSVPSGGRTDTQYF.